What follows is one T cell receptor beta chain and its context. Trimming cost V 7 bases and J 6 bases; bases outside gene matches: 0. The V gene's germline CDR1 is SNHLY and CDR2 FYNNEI. This CDR3 has 11 amino acids. The source of the sample is a study of blood T cell repertoires in COVID-19. Study overall: Sites in the United States, Italy and Spain provided acute and convalescent COVID-19 samples.

The authors' processing: Using reference gene primer amplification, nucleated cell counts were estimated. Here immunoSEQ multiplex PCR was the method, and the copy in TCRdb shows in-frame clones only, minus some. V and J calls plus clone size are reproduced from that table; the DNA served to infer D and trimming. The sample holds about 260,000 clones, approximately 84% seen once. Input material: peripheral blood. V usage is TRBV2 and J usage is TRBJ2-3; 8 bases agree with TRBD2. This clonotype originated in a human donor in a cohort sampled during active COVID-19. The CDR3 sequence is CASKREDTQYF. CDR3 DNA: TGTGCCAGCAAGCGGGAGGATACGCAGTATTTT.